This TCR beta chain was sequenced during a study of blood T cell repertoires in COVID-19. On the study more broadly: Acute-phase and convalescent COVID-19 samples originated in the United States, Italy and Spain. T cells, B-cell-depleted T cells, or PBMCs provided the cDNA or gDNA that served as material.

Original handling: Amplifying reference gene primers gave estimates of nucleated cell counts. Sequencing was performed with immunoSEQ multiplex PCR; in TCRdb, only in-frame clones are kept and a portion is missing. D and trimming come from the DNA, and the V and J calls and clone size come from that table. Of some 14,000 clones listed, roughly 84% are singletons. Germline assignment: CDR1 MGHRA and CDR2 YSYEKL. The CDR3 consists of 17 residues. Trimming left V 0 bases short and J 0 bases short, with 12 bases between. Sequencing was done on a sample of peripheral blood. The receptor's source is a man aged 50 or older with active COVID-19. The chain is built from TRBV4-1 and TRBJ2-1; a weak D match, TRBD1 (5 bases). The CDR3 DNA follows: TGCGCCAGCAGCCAAGATTGGGGCACCAGCTCCTACAATGAGCAGTTCTTC. This translates into CASSQDWGTSSYNEQFF.